The rows below give T cell receptor beta chains drawn from one sample of a study of T cell clones after liver transplantation. The repertoire was sequenced with immunoSEQ multiplex PCR; TCRdb's copy has only in-frame clones and lacks some. The sample carries 50,000 to 60,000 clones, 70% to 80% recorded once. Sequenced material: CD4+ T cells from blood, taken at the approximately 15-month timepoint. These receptors originate from a human patient who received a liver transplant. Some T cells could come from the graft donor. Each CDR3 is given with its conserved first and last residue. Each record gives: clone size, V gene, J gene, D gene, CDR3 DNA, CDR3 protein. The D gene is left open where the match is weak. Clone size appears in some rows only: once, few, many, or a class for an expanded clone.

NA	TRBV5-1	TRBJ1-6	TRBD1	TGCGCCAGCAGCACGGGACAGATGAATTCACCCCTCCACTTT	CASSTGQMNSPLHF
NA	TRBV5-1	TRBJ2-3	TRBD1	TGCGCCAGCAGCTTGGCCGGTCAGGGGGCGGCAGATACGCAGTATTTT	CASSLAGQGAADTQYF
NA	TRBV18	TRBJ1-5	NA	TGTGCCAGCTCCCGCAGTCGGGATCAGCCCCAGCATTTT	CASSRSRDQPQHF
NA	TRBV5-4	TRBJ2-3	NA	TGTGCCAGCAGCTTGGTGGCAGGGACCACAGATACGCAGTATTTT	CASSLVAGTTDTQYF
NA	TRBV7-2	TRBJ1-5	TRBD1	TGTGCCAGCAGCCTAAGACCGCCGGGACAGGGGGCTTATCAGCCCCAGCATTTT	CASSLRPPGQGAYQPQHF
NA	TRBV27	TRBJ2-7	NA	TGTGCCAGCAGTTTCTCCAGGGGCGACGAGCAGTACTTC	CASSFSRGDEQYF
once	TRBV6-5	TRBJ2-5	NA	TGTGCCAGCAGTTACTCCCCCACGCCGTTGGAGACCCAGTACTTC	CASSYSPTPLETQYF
NA	TRBV6-5	TRBJ2-1	TRBD2	TGTGCCAGCAGTTACCGGACTAGCAAAAATGAGCAGTTCTTC	CASSYRTSKNEQFF
NA	TRBV11-2	TRBJ2-1	NA	TGTGCCAGCAGCGTTCTCGTAGAGTCCCATGAGCAGTTCTTC	CASSVLVESHEQFF
once	TRBV6-5	TRBJ2-7	TRBD1	TGTGCCAGCAGTGTGGCGGGACAGGCCCCCTACGAGCAGTACTTC	CASSVAGQAPYEQYF
few	TRBV29-1	TRBJ1-4	TRBD1	TGCAGCGTTGAAGATAGGGACAGGGGTGGTGAAAAACTGTTTTTT	CSVEDRDRGGEKLFF